The 9 T cell receptor beta chains below all came from one sample that was sequenced in a study of identical twins (TCRdb year 2016). The method was 5' RACE. TCRdb records Illumina HiSeq 2000 as the sequencer. TCRdb reprocessed the public reads (quality trimming at Q25 with fastp, clone calling with MiXCR) and kept in-frame beta chains. For every CDR3 protein sequence, its rows merge into one entry that carries the most common genes and DNA. This sample holds 140,000 to 150,000 distinct CDR3 sequences; under 4.5% were observed only once. Together, the top ten hold more than 6.5% of the sample. The sample was memory T cells sorted from blood. The cell subset or site label corresponds to: CD45RO+ enriched T cells. These receptors all stem from a man aged 18 to 35 in good health.

The sample holds many counts of this clonotype. The V gene is TRBV12-3 or TRBV12-4, the J gene TRBJ2-6; TRBD1 matches at 9 bases. The V and J ends lost 7 bases and 11 bases, in that order; junction bases with no gene match: 12. CDR3 length: 15 residues. For the CDR3, the DNA is TGTGCCAGCACTCCCATCGGGACAGGGAGCTACGTCCTGACTTTC. Translation gives CASTPIGTGSYVLTF.

This clonotype was counted at least ten times. V gene TRBV7-9 combines with J gene TRBJ2-7, with TRBD1 identical over 7 bases. This CDR3 comprises 13 residues. Germline V gene lookup returns CDR1 SEHNR and CDR2 FQNEAQ (reference sequence). J lost 5 bases, V lost 5 bases, and 6 bases had no gene match. CDR3 protein: CASSETGDHEQYF. The CDR3, as DNA: TGTGCCAGCAGCGAAACAGGGGACCACGAGCAGTACTTC. Drawing the rest from reference TRBV7-9 and TRBJ2-7, the complete variable domain is DTGVSQNPRHKITKRGQNVTFRCDPISEHNRLYWYRQTLGQGPEFLTYFQNEAQLEKSRLLSDRFSAERPKGSFSTLEIQRTEQGDSAMYLCASSETGDHEQYFGPGTRLTVT.

This chain links TRBV19 with TRBJ1-1; tentatively, D is TRBD1 (5 bases). V was cut by 7 bases and J by 0 bases, with 15 bases left in between. This CDR3 has 15 amino acids. The germline CDR1 and CDR2 sequences are LNHDA and SQIVND (reference sequence). The DNA for the CDR3 is TGTGCCAGTACCTCGGTGGGGGAGATGAACACTGAAGCTTTCTTT. Protein product: CASTSVGEMNTEAFF.

In this sample, this clonotype turned up many times. The chain carries TRBV25-1 and TRBJ1-3; no clear D gene. The CDR3 runs 16 residues. Germline V gives CDR1 MGHDK, CDR2 SYGVNS. V lost 4 bases, J lost 4 bases, and 17 bases lay in between. This CDR3 is CASSAPGNVSGNTIYF. As DNA, the CDR3 is TGTGCCAGCAGTGCCCCGGGGAACGTTTCCGGAAACACCATATATTTT. Full variable domain (missing parts from reference TRBV25-1 and TRBJ1-3): EADIYQTPRYLVIGTGKKITLECSQTMGHDKMYWYQQDPGMELHLIHYSYGVNSTEKGDLSSESTVSRIRTEHFPLTLESARPSHTSQYLCASSAPGNVSGNTIYFGEGSWLTVV.

Ten or more counts support this clonotype. This chain links TRBV3-1 with TRBJ1-3; D gene unclear. The CDR3 has 14 residues. The V end was cut by 1 base, the J end by 3 bases, with 7 bases between. Germline V gives CDR1 LGHDT, CDR2 YNNKEL (reference sequence). In DNA, the CDR3 is TGTGCCAGCAGCCAAGCGGGGTTTGGAAACACCATATATTTT. As protein: CASSQAGFGNTIYF.

This clonotype was found many times. J is TRBJ2-1 and V is TRBV7-2; no firm D call. The V end was cut by 5 bases, the J end by 9 bases, with 11 bases between. The CDR3 totals 12 residues. Germline values: CDR1 SGHTA, CDR2 FQGNSA. CDR3 nucleotide sequence: TGTGCCAGCAGCGTCGGTATTGGTGAGCAGTTCTTC. The encoded protein is CASSVGIGEQFF.

Many counts were recorded for this clonotype. The gene calls are TRBV5-1 and TRBJ2-3; 11 positions match TRBD1. The germline V gene has CDR1 SGHRS and CDR2 YFSETQ. The V and J ends lost 7 bases and 6 bases, in that order; junction bases with no gene match: 4. This CDR3 comprises 13 residues. CDR3 DNA: TGCGCCAGCGGCGGGACAGGGGGGGATACGCAGTATTTT. This translates into CASGGTGGDTQYF.

This clonotype was detected ten times or more. The rearrangement joins TRBV7-2 to TRBJ1-5; TRBD1 agrees at 8 bases. The CDR3 has 14 residues. The trim removed 5 bases at V and 2 bases at J, leaving 2 bases unmatched. Germline loops: CDR1 SGHTA, CDR2 FQGNSA. The chain's CDR3 is CASSGQGGNQPQHF. The CDR3 region has the DNA TGTGCCAGCAGCGGACAGGGAGGCAATCAGCCCCAGCATTTT.

In its sample, this clonotype was seen many times. The V gene is TRBV5-6, the J gene TRBJ2-7, with D unclear. Germline V gene sequence: CDR1 SGHDT, CDR2 YYEEEE. The length of the CDR3 is 14 residues. V was trimmed by 3 bases and J by 2 bases, leaving 12 bases between them. The CDR3 DNA follows: TGTGCCAGCAGCTGGGGTCGGCAAACCTACGAGCAGTACTTC. Its protein product is CASSWGRQTYEQYF.